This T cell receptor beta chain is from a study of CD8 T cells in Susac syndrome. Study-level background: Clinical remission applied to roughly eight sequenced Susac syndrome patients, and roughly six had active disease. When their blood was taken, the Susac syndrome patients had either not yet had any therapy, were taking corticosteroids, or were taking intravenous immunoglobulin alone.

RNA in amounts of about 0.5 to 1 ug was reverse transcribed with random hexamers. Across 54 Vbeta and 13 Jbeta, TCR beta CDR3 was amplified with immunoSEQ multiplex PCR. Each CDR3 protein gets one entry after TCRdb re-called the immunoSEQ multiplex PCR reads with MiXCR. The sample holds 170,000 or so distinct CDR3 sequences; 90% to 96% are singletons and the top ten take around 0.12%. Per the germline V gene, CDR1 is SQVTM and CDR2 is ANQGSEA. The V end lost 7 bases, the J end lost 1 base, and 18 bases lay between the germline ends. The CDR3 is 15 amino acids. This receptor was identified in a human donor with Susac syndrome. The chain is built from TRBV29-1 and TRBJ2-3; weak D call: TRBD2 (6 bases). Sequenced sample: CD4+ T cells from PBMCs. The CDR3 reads CSAVPGTEGTDTQYF. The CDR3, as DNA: TGCAGCGCCGTTCCCGGGACTGAAGGCACAGATACGCAGTATTTT.